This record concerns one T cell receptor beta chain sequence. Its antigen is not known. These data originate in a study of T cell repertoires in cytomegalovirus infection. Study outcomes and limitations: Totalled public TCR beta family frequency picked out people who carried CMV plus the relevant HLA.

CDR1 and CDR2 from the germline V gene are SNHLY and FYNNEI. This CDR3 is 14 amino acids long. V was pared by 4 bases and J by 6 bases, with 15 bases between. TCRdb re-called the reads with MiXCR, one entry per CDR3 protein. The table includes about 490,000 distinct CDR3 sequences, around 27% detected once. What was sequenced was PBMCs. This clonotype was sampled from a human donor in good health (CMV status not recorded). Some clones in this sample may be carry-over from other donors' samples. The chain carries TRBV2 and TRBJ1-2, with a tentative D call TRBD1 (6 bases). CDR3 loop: CASSGTAGTNGYTF. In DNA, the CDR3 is TGTGCCAGCAGTGGGACAGCGGGGACCAATGGCTACACCTTC.